This TCR beta chain was documented in a study of blood T cell repertoires in COVID-19. Whole-study context: The origin of the acute and convalescent COVID-19 samples was the United States, Italy and Spain.

Repertoires were generated with immunoSEQ multiplex PCR, while TCRdb's copy carries only in-frame clones and drops some. Of around 46,000 clones listed, about 77% are singletons. Per germline, CDR1 LGHNA and CDR2 YSLEER. V shed 3 bases, J shed 5 bases, and the junction held 12 bases outside the gene matches. This CDR3 is 16 amino acids long. The sample holds one count of this clone. The origin of this receptor is a human donor with active or convalescent COVID-19. The donor label of this sample is uncertain. The rearrangement joins TRBV4-3 to TRBJ2-5, with 7 bases matching TRBD1. Specimen: peripheral blood. CDR3 DNA sequence: TGCGCCAGCAGCCAGGAAGGGGGCGCGGGTTGGGAGACCCAGTACTTC. Protein: CASSQEGGAGWETQYF.